The 17 T cell receptor beta chains listed next were all sequenced from one sample in a study of long-term antiretroviral therapy in people with HIV. Survey-level resolution applied to immunoSEQ assay v3.0. Here immunoSEQ multiplex PCR was the method, and the copy in TCRdb shows in-frame clones only, minus some. Of over 25,000 clones in the sample, about four fifths were seen once. The sequencing here drew on unsorted PBMCs, taken 1.1 years before starting antiretroviral therapy. The receptor source for this set is a woman younger than 45 with HIV.

The V call is TRBV14, the J call TRBJ2-7; D might be TRBD1 (6 bases). Trimming left V 2 bases short and J 3 bases short, with 14 bases between. Germline V gives CDR1 SGHDN, CDR2 FVKESK. CDR3 length: 15 amino acids. The CDR3 coding sequence is TGTGCCAGCAGCCAATACTCAGGGGCATTCTACGAGCAGTACGTC. It codes for CASSQYSGAFYEQYV.

The chain has TRBV6-1 and TRBJ1-2; D gene ambiguous. This CDR3 has 13 residues. The germline V gene has CDR1 MNHNS and CDR2 SASEGT. V lost 3 bases and J 3 bases, leaving 8 bases between the germline ends. The CDR3: CASSEQQYYGYTF. The CDR3 coding sequence is TGTGCCAGCAGTGAGCAGCAGTACTATGGCTACACCTTC.

The genes are TRBV19 and TRBJ1-1; D is undetermined. This CDR3 comprises 13 residues. Germline values: CDR1 LNHDA, CDR2 SQIVND (reference sequence). The V and J ends lost 3 bases and 5 bases respectively, with 10 bases between them. The CDR3, as DNA: TGTGCCAGTAGTATTATTCTGCAGACTGAAGCTTTCTTT. Its protein is CASSIILQTEAFF.

This rearrangement joins TRBV30 to TRBJ1-3; TRBD1 matches at 7 bases. CDR3 length equals 15 residues. Germline V CDR1 and CDR2: GTSNPN, SVGIG (reference sequence). Germline trimming cut 3 bases from V and 2 bases from J; bases unmatched to any gene: 7. The CDR3 protein is CAWSRQGEAGNTIYF. The CDR3 DNA sequence: TGTGCCTGGAGCCGACAGGGTGAAGCTGGAAACACCATATATTTT.

The V call is TRBV6-1, the J call TRBJ1-5; D is undetermined. V lost 3 bases to trimming and J lost 1 base, with 16 bases between them. In germline, CDR1 is MNHNS, CDR2 SASEGT. This CDR3 has 17 residues. The CDR3 region is CASSESIWVTSNQPQHF. CDR3 bases: TGTGCCAGCAGTGAGTCTATATGGGTAACAAGCAATCAGCCCCAGCATTTT.

The chain is built from TRBV7-8 and TRBJ1-6; the D gene is possibly TRBD1 (6 bases). This CDR3 spans 16 amino acids. Trimming took off 6 bases at V and 10 bases at J, with 22 bases between the two ends. From germline, CDR1 is SGHVS and CDR2 FQNEAQ. CDR3 protein: CASRLRDTESGSPLHF. In nucleotides, the CDR3 is TGTGCCAGCAGATTAAGGGACACTGAATCCGGATCACCCCTCCACTTT.

This clone has a single count. The chain links TRBV5-1 to TRBJ1-1; TRBD1 might be the D (5 bases). The CDR3 contains 14 residues. V was trimmed by 4 bases and J by 2 bases, leaving 12 bases between them. CDR1 and CDR2 (germline): SGHRS, YFSETQ. DNA for the CDR3: TGCGCCAGCAGCGGGGGTTCCCTAAACACTGAAGCTTTCTTT. It specifies CASSGGSLNTEAFF. The variable domain in full, with the rest retrieved from reference TRBV5-1 and TRBJ1-1, is KAGVTQTPRYLIKTRGQQVTLSCSPISGHRSVSWYQQTPGQGLQFLFEYFSETQRNKGNFPGRFSGRQFSNSRSEMNVSTLELGDSALYLCASSGGSLNTEAFFGQGTRLTVV.

The rearrangement links TRBV11-2 to TRBJ2-3, with D hard to call. Germline V lookup: CDR1 SGHAT, CDR2 FQNNGV. Between the trimmed V and J ends, which lost 3 bases and 10 bases, there was a span of 5 bases. The CDR3 consists of 10 residues. The CDR3 nucleotides read TGTGCCAGCAGCTTCGAAGCGCAGTATTTT. Translating it yields CASSFEAQYF.

V gene TRBV6-5 combines with J gene TRBJ1-6; 7 bases are shared with TRBD1. This CDR3 is built from 14 residues. Germline V gene data show CDR1 as MNHEY and CDR2 as SVGAGI. Unmatched junction bases numbered 3, after V lost 6 bases and J lost 4 bases. The CDR3 DNA sequence: TGTGCCAGCAGCCGGGGACAGTATAATTCACCCCTCCACTTT. Amino acids: CASSRGQYNSPLHF.

The V call is TRBV10-3, the J call TRBJ1-1, with 7 bases that match TRBD1. With 6 bases clipped from V and 11 bases from J, the junction kept 15 bases outside the gene matches. The germline gives CDR1 ENHRY, CDR2 SYGVKD. CDR3 size: 14 residues. The CDR3 loop is CAISETGTGFVAFF. DNA of the CDR3: TGTGCCATCAGCGAGACAGGGACGGGGTTCGTGGCTTTCTTT.

The chain couples TRBV5-5 to TRBJ2-7; possibly TRBD1 or TRBD2 for D (5 bases each). The germline V gene has CDR1 SGHKS and CDR2 YYEKEE (reference sequence). With 1 base removed from V and 0 bases from J, the gap between germline ends came to 11 bases. CDR3 length equals 15 residues. The CDR3 nucleotides read TGTGCCAGCAGCTTGTCGTGGGGGACCTCCTACGAGCAGTACTTC. This gives the protein CASSLSWGTSYEQYF.

The chain combines TRBV7-3 with TRBJ2-1; 7 bases match TRBD2. V shed 5 bases and J 6 bases; nucleotides not matched to a gene: 4. The CDR3 runs to 13 residues. Germline V lookup: CDR1 SGHTA, CDR2 FQGTGA. The CDR3 bases are TGTGCCAGCAGCCGGGGACTACCCAATGAGCAGTTCTTC. The encoded protein is CASSRGLPNEQFF.

The CDR3, as DNA: TGTGCCAGCAGTCGACTAGCGGGGGGTCAAGAGACCCAGTACTTC. Protein product: CASSRLAGGQETQYF. The chain is built from TRBV6-6 and TRBJ2-5, with 13 bases matching TRBD2. V was clipped by 5 bases and J by 2 bases; unmatched bases: 2. Germline V CDR1 and CDR2: MNHNY, SVGAGI (reference sequence). The length of the CDR3 is 15 residues.

The rearrangement joins TRBV4-2 to TRBJ1-2, with D unresolved. The V and J ends lost 0 bases and 3 bases respectively, with 8 bases between them. CDR1 and CDR2 (germline): LGHNA, YNFKEQ. This CDR3 spans 14 amino acids. The CDR3 loop reads CASSQDGADYGYTF. The CDR3, as DNA: TGTGCCAGCAGCCAAGATGGCGCAGACTATGGCTACACCTTC.

V gene TRBV27 combines with J gene TRBJ2-5; D gene ambiguous. V was shortened by 1 base and J by 5 bases, with 23 bases between the two germline ends. This CDR3 spans 18 amino acids. Germline V gene lookup returns CDR1 MNHEY and CDR2 SMNVEV (reference sequence). CDR3 bases: TGTGCCAGCAGTTTATATTCAGAATCCGGTGCCCCGAGGGAGACCCAGTACTTC. Its protein product is CASSLYSESGAPRETQYF.

This clone occurred a few times. The CDR3 sequence is CASSQDSRTGTEAFF. The CDR3 region has the DNA TGCGCCAGCAGCCAAGATTCACGGACGGGGACTGAAGCTTTCTTT. The chain recombines TRBV4-1 with TRBJ1-1; D remains ambiguous. This CDR3 has 15 amino acids. V lost 0 bases and J lost 5, with 13 bases in between. Germline lookup yields CDR1 MGHRA and CDR2 YSYEKL.

V gene TRBV2 combines with J gene TRBJ2-1, with D perhaps matching TRBD2 (6 bases). CDR1 is SNHLY and CDR2 is FYNNEI in the germline V gene. V gave up 2 bases and J gave up 0 bases, with 14 bases separating them. The CDR3 has 17 amino acids. CDR3 DNA sequence: TGTGCCAGCAGTGAAATGGGACTGGTAAACTCCTACAATGAGCAGTTCTTC. As protein: CASSEMGLVNSYNEQFF. Supplemented by reference TRBV2 and TRBJ2-1, the full variable domain reads EPEVTQTPSHQVTQMGQEVILRCVPISNHLYFYWYRQILGQKVEFLVSFYNNEISEKSEIFDDQFSVERPDGSNFTLKIRSTKLEDSAMYFCASSEMGLVNSYNEQFFGPGTRLTVL.